Listed below are T cell receptor beta chains from one sample, sequenced in a study of T cell changes during pregnancy in multiple sclerosis. Generated by immunoSEQ multiplex PCR, the TCRdb table keeps only in-frame clones and is missing some. This table holds about 84,000 clones, around 94% found once. The material was peripheral blood, obtained in the second trimester of pregnancy. The receptors come from a female donor in good health, enrolled as a control in a pregnancy study. The conserved cysteine and the conserved F or W are not part of the CDR3 here. A D gene is named only where the DNA matches it firmly.

d_call cdr3_length j_call v_call cdr3_aa
. 12 TRBJ1-1 TRBV2 ASSSGGSRTEAF
TRBD1 14 TRBJ2-5 TRBV2 ASIWDRPQGQETQY
. 10 TRBJ2-3 TRBV28 ASNLPRDTQY
. 11 TRBJ2-5 TRBV5-1 ASSSGPQETQY
TRBD1 14 TRBJ1-3 TRBV6-6 ASSPLRGQGVYTIY
. 13 TRBJ2-2 TRBV19 ASSIPGQITGELF
. 13 TRBJ1-1 TRBV11-2 ASSLVGRRHTEAF
TRBD2 14 TRBJ2-1 TRBV28 ASSGLAGEAYNEQF
. 15 TRBJ2-7 TRBV5-1 ASSAGQSIRIAYEQY
TRBD1 11 TRBJ1-2 TRBV29-1 SVDTGVGSGYT
TRBD1 11 TRBJ1-1 TRBV5-1 ASSFTGATEAF
TRBD2 12 TRBJ2-1 TRBV7-9 ASSWGRGPNEQF
TRBD2 15 TRBJ2-3 TRBV11-2 ASSFGERGRATYTQY
TRBD1 14 TRBJ2-1 TRBV2 ASSSEGGALANEQF
TRBD1 12 TRBJ2-1 TRBV6-4 ASSEDRFGNEQF
TRBD2 15 TRBJ2-1 TRBV28 ASSLGPGEGLYNEQF
. 12 TRBJ2-1 TRBV11-1 ASSSDSTYNEQF
TRBD1 12 TRBJ1-1 TRBV6-1 ASSEPRDRVEAF
. 13 TRBJ1-1 TRBV6-5 ASSYSITGYTEAF
. 11 TRBJ1-2 TRBV28 ASTLQGYYGYT
TRBD1 12 TRBJ2-7 TRBV13 ASSGGQGRYEQY
. 11 TRBJ1-1 TRBV6-6 ASSYAGNTEAF
. 13 TRBJ2-1 TRBV7-2 ASSLVVAGENEQF
TRBD2 17 TRBJ2-3 TRBV7-2 ASSLWWYEVAGNTDTQY
. 14 TRBJ2-3 TRBV11-2 ASSLAPSGETDTQY
TRBD1 12 TRBJ2-5 TRBV2 ASRGRDSGRTQY
. 12 TRBJ2-2 TRBV7-9 ASRPTENTGELF
TRBD2 11 TRBJ2-1 TRBV4-1 ASSTSGPNEQF
. 14 TRBJ2-7 TRBV6-6 ASSYSGRGDAYEQY
. 13 TRBJ1-1 TRBV5-6 ASSLYGDTEAEAF
TRBD2 13 TRBJ2-1 TRBV7-2 ASSSGLAAYNEQF
. 13 TRBJ2-5 TRBV5-1 ASSLLGQDQETQY
TRBD1 14 TRBJ1-5 TRBV6-1 ASSEAQGGGFQPQH
. 14 TRBJ2-7 TRBV2 ASNGAFTSGDYEQY
TRBD2 19 TRBJ2-6 TRBV4-1 ASSPPGASGRDPGGANVLT
TRBD2 14 TRBJ2-1 TRBV9 ASSVARTSEHNEQF
. 14 TRBJ1-4 TRBV7-2 ASSLWEGPANEKLF
. 11 TRBJ1-1 TRBV7-9 ASSLGDNTEAF
TRBD2 14 TRBJ2-4 TRBV30 AWSVVREVTKNIQY
TRBD2 17 TRBJ2-3 TRBV10-3 AISDPRSGSGASTDTQY
TRBD1 14 TRBJ2-7 TRBV7-9 ASSAGTGTAYYEQY
TRBD2 12 TRBJ2-1 TRBV5-1 ASSFAGGYNEQF
TRBD1 13 TRBJ2-3 TRBV5-1 ASSMDRGGTDTQY
TRBD1 10 TRBJ1-1 TRBV27 ASRDRALEAF
TRBD2 13 TRBJ2-3 TRBV28 ASSLRTSGSSSQY
. 12 TRBJ1-1 TRBV2 ASSESGVGSEAF
. 13 TRBJ2-1 TRBV5-1 ASSLTLGLDNEQF
. 10 TRBJ1-1 TRBV14 ASSHYGTEAF
. 11 TRBJ2-3 TRBV28 ASLYPGSDTQY